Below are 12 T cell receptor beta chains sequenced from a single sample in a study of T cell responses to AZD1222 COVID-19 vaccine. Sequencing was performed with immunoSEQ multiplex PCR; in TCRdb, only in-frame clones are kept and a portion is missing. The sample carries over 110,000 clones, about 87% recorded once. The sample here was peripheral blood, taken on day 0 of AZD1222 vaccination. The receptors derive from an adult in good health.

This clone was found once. CDR3 DNA: TGTGCCAGCCGCCACCCCCTTACATCGAATGAGCAGTTCTTC. The encoded protein is CASRHPLTSNEQFF. The chain has TRBV6-2 or TRBV6-3 and TRBJ2-1; D gene uncertain. Trimming cost V 8 bases and J 7 bases, with 18 bases left between them. CDR1 MNHEY and CDR2 SVGEGT come from the germline V gene. The CDR3 extends over 14 amino acids.

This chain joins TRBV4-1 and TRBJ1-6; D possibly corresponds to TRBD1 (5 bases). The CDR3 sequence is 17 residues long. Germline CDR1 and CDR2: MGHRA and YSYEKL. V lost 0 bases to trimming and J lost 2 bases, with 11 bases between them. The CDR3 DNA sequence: TGCGCCAGCAGCCAAGATCGGGGGGTCGCCTATAATTCACCCCTCCACTTT. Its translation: CASSQDRGVAYNSPLHF.

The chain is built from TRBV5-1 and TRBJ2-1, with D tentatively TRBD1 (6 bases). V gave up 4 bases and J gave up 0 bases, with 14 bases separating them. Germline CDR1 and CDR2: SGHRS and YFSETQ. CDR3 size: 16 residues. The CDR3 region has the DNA TGCGCCAGCAGCCGGGAAACAGGGTACTCCTACAATGAGCAGTTCTTC. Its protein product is CASSRETGYSYNEQFF.

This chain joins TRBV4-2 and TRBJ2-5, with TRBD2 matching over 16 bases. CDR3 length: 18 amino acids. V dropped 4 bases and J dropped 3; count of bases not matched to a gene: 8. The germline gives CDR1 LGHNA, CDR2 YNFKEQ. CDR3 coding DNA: TGTGCCAGCAGCCTGGGGACTAGCGGGAGGGTCCGGGAAGAGACCCAGTACTTC. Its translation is CASSLGTSGRVREETQYF.

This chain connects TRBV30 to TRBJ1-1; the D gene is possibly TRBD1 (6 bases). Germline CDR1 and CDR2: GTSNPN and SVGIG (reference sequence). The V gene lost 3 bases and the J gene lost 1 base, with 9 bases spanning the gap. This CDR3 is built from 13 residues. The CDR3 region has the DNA TGTGCCTGGAGAAGAGGGGGGAACACTGAAGCTTTCTTT. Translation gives CAWRRGGNTEAFF.

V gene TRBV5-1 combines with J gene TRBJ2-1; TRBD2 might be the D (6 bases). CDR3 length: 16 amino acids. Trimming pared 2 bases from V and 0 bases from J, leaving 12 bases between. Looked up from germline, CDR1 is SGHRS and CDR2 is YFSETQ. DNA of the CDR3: TGCGCCAGCAGCTTTAATAGCGGAAGCTCCTACAATGAGCAGTTCTTC. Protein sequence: CASSFNSGSSYNEQFF.

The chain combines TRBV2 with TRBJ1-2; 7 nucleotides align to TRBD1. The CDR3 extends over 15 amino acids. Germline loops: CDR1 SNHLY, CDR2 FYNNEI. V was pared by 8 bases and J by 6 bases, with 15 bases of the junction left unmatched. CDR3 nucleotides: TGTGCCAGCTCTAGAGACTTGACAGGGTTCGATGGCTACACCTTC. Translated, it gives CASSRDLTGFDGYTF.

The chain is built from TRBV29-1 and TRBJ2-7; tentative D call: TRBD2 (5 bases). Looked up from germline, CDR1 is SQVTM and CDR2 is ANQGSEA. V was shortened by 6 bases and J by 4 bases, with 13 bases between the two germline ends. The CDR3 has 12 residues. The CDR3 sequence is CSVGRASYEQYF. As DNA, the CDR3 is TGCAGCGTCGGGCGGGCGAGTTACGAGCAGTACTTC.

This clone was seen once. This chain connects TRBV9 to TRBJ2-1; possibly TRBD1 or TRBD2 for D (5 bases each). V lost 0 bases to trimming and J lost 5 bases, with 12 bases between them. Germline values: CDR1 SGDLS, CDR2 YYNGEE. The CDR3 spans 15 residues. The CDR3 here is CASSVAVGPHNEQFF. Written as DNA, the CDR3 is TGTGCCAGCAGCGTAGCTGTGGGACCCCACAATGAGCAGTTCTTC.

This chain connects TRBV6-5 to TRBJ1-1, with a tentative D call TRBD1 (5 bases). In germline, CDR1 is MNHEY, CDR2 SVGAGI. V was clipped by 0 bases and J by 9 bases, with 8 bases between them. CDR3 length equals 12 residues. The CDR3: CASSYSAGQAFF. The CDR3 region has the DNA TGTGCCAGCAGTTACTCTGCAGGGCAAGCTTTCTTT.

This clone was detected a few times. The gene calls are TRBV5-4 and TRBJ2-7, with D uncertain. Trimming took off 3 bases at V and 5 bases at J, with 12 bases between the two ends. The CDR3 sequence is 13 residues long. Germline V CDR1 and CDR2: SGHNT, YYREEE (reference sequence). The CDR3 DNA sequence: TGTGCCAGCAGCTGGGCTGGTGGCGACGAGCAGTACTTC. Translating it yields CASSWAGGDEQYF.

CDR3 coding DNA: TGTGCCAGCAGCCCGGCGACTAGCGGGAGGGTCTACGAGCAGTACTTC. As protein: CASSPATSGRVYEQYF. The rearrangement uses TRBV7-9 and TRBJ2-7; TRBD2 agrees at 14 bases. In germline, CDR1 is SEHNR, CDR2 FQNEAQ (reference sequence). This CDR3 has 16 amino acids. V trimming: 5 bases; J trimming: 3 bases; junction bases outside the gene matches: 6.